These 11 T cell receptor beta chains were all obtained from the same sample, sequenced in a study of cytomegalovirus exposure and HLA in healthy donors. In the PCR, 60 Vbeta and 13 Jbeta primers were used. TCRdb's table, derived via immunoSEQ multiplex PCR, lists solely in-frame clones and lacks some. There are roughly 200,000 clones in the sample; less than 85% occur only once, and under 2% lies in the top ten. The sample was PBMCs. The receptors derive from a girl aged 5-17 years in good health and CMV-seropositive.

In its sample, this clone was seen a few times. The rearrangement joins TRBV4-1 to TRBJ1-5, with 9 bases lining up with TRBD1. The CDR3 sequence is 16 residues long. Germline V gene lookup returns CDR1 MGHRA and CDR2 YSYEKL. J was trimmed by 4 bases and V by 3 bases; bases with no gene match: 7. The CDR3 loop is CASSHPGQGRNQPQHF. For the CDR3, the DNA is TGCGCCAGCAGCCACCCGGGACAGGGTCGGAATCAGCCCCAGCATTTT.

In nucleotides, the CDR3 is TGTGCCAGCAGCTTAGTGTGGCCGGGCCCGGGGGGGCTCGATGAGCAGTTCTTC. This sequence encodes CASSLVWPGPGGLDEQFF. V and J are TRBV11-3 and TRBJ2-1; 8 bases are a match to TRBD2. Germline trimming cut 1 base from V and 8 bases from J; bases unmatched to any gene: 16. CDR1 and CDR2 from the germline V gene are SGHNT and YENEEA. This CDR3 region has 18 residues. The variable domain in full, with the rest retrieved from reference TRBV11-3 and TRBJ2-1, is EAGVVQSPRYKIIEKKQPVAFWCNPISGHNTLYWYLQNLGQGPELLIRYENEEAVDDSQLPKDRFSAERLKGVDSTLKIQPAELGDSAVYLCASSLVWPGPGGLDEQFFGPGTRLTVL.

The rearrangement uses TRBV5-4 and TRBJ2-3, with D possibly TRBD1 on 6 matching bases. Trimming removed 0 bases from V and 3 bases from J, with 20 bases in between. Germline V gives CDR1 SGHNT, CDR2 YYREEE (reference sequence). The CDR3 sequence is 18 residues long. The CDR3 region has the DNA TGTGCCAGCAGCTTGGGCGCTGGGGGCGCGGATCGGACAGATACGCAGTATTTT. Translated, it gives CASSLGAGGADRTDTQYF.

The CDR3 nucleotides are TGCAGCGGTTTACGGACAGGGCAAGGGACTAACTATGGCTACACCTTC. Translating gives CSGLRTGQGTNYGYTF. This chain joins TRBV29-1 and TRBJ1-2; TRBD1 aligns across 8 bases. V was clipped by 7 bases and J by 0 bases; unmatched bases: 13. Germline V gene sequence: CDR1 SQVTM, CDR2 ANQGSEA. This CDR3 contains 16 residues.

V and J are TRBV29-1 and TRBJ2-7; 8 positions match TRBD1. Germline V gives CDR1 SQVTM, CDR2 ANQGSEA. V trimming: 5 bases; J trimming: 2 bases; junction bases outside the gene matches: 8. The CDR3 is 14 residues long. The CDR3 nucleotides read TGCAGCGTTACTCAGGGGGCTCCCCCCTACGAGCAGTACTTC. As protein: CSVTQGAPPYEQYF.

This chain links TRBV29-1 with TRBJ1-4, with 7 bases that match TRBD1. This CDR3 has 13 amino acids. CDR1 is SQVTM, CDR2 ANQGSEA, per germline. Trimming cost V 6 bases and J 5 bases; bases outside gene matches: 6. CDR3 residues: CSVVGGGNEKLFF. CDR3 DNA sequence: TGCAGCGTAGTAGGGGGCGGCAATGAAAAACTGTTTTTT.

The chain couples TRBV29-1 to TRBJ2-2, with TRBD2 matching over 8 bases. The CDR3 consists of 15 residues. Germline CDR1 reads SQVTM; CDR2 reads ANQGSEA. The V segment lost 2 bases and the J segment 5 bases; nucleotides outside the gene matches: 7. The chain's CDR3 is CSVERAGVTTGELFF. The CDR3 DNA reads as TGCAGCGTTGAAAGAGCGGGGGTTACGACCGGGGAGCTGTTTTTT.

This rearrangement joins TRBV7-9 to TRBJ2-2; a weak D match, TRBD1 (5 bases). Trimming took 6 bases from V and 6 from J, leaving 8 bases between them. Germline loops: CDR1 SEHNR, CDR2 FQNEAQ (reference sequence). The CDR3 contains 12 residues. CDR3 coding DNA: TGTGCCAGCAGTCAGGGCTCCGGGGAGCTGTTTTTT. Translated: CASSQGSGELFF. Filled out from reference TRBV7-9 and TRBJ2-2, the complete variable domain reads DTGVSQNPRHKITKRGQNVTFRCDPISEHNRLYWYRQTLGQGPEFLTYFQNEAQLEKSRLLSDRFSAERPKGSFSTLEIQRTEQGDSAMYLCASSQGSGELFFGEGSRLTVL.

This sequence joins TRBV5-6 and TRBJ1-2, with 7 positions matching TRBD1. CDR1 is SGHDT, CDR2 YYEEEE, per germline. V shed 4 bases and J 0 bases; nucleotides not matched to a gene: 15. The CDR3 sequence is 18 residues long. The CDR3, as DNA: TGTGCCAGCAGCCCGGCCGGGCAGGGGGTGGCAGCTAACTATGGCTACACCTTC. Its translation: CASSPAGQGVAANYGYTF.

Here the CDR3 reads CASSEAVGDGGYEQYF. CDR3 DNA: TGTGCCAGCAGTGAAGCGGTGGGGGACGGGGGTTACGAGCAGTACTTC. The chain carries TRBV6-1 and TRBJ2-7; D is perhaps TRBD2 (6 bases). V lost 0 bases and J 4 bases, leaving 16 bases between the germline ends. This CDR3 has 16 residues. CDR1 is MNHNS and CDR2 is SASEGT in the germline V gene.

V is TRBV7-2 and J is TRBJ2-7; perhaps TRBD2 as D (5 bases). With 3 bases removed from V and 2 bases from J, the gap between germline ends came to 14 bases. The CDR3 spans 15 residues. Germline V lookup: CDR1 SGHTA, CDR2 FQGNSA. The CDR3, as DNA: TGTGCCAGCAGCTTTTTTGAGGGTTTTCCCTACGAGCAGTACTTC. Its protein is CASSFFEGFPYEQYF.